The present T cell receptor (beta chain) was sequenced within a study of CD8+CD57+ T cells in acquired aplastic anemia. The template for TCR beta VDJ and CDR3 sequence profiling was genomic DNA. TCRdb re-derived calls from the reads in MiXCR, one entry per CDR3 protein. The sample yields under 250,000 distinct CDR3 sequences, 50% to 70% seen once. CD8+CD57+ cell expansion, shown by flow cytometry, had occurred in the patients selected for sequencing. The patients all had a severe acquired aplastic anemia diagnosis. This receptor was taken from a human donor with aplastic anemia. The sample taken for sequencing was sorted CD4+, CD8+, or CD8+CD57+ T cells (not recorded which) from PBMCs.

The CDR3: CSVEVGVAGLDYQETQYF. DNA for the CDR3: TGCAGCGTTGAGGTGGGGGTTGCGGGACTAGACTACCAAGAGACCCAGTACTTC. The chain combines TRBV29-1 with TRBJ2-5, with 8 bases identical to TRBD2. V was clipped by 3 bases and J by 0 bases; unmatched bases: 15. Germline CDR1 and CDR2: SQVTM and ANQGSEA. The CDR3 covers 18 residues.